One and the same sample provided the 7 T cell receptor beta chains below, sequenced in a study of T cell responses to AZD1222 COVID-19 vaccine. Produced via immunoSEQ multiplex PCR; TCRdb's table is partial and in-frame only. The repertoire includes 140,000 to 150,000 clones, around 93% of them detected once, and less than 3.5% sits in the top ten. The sequenced sample was peripheral blood, obtained 28 days after the second AZD1222 dose. Receptors originate from an adult who received the AZD1222 COVID-19 vaccine.

The chain has TRBV27 and TRBJ2-3; 11 nucleotides match TRBD2. From germline, CDR1 is MNHEY and CDR2 SMNVEV (reference sequence). This CDR3 is 16 amino acids long. V lost 6 bases to trimming and J lost 5 bases; unmatched junction nucleotides: 10. The CDR3 is CASSGYSGRAGDTQYF. The CDR3 DNA is TGTGCCAGCAGCGGCTATAGCGGGAGGGCGGGAGATACGCAGTATTTT.

This chain joins TRBV10-3 and TRBJ1-2; D possibly corresponds to TRBD1 (5 bases). Trimming removed 4 bases at V and 3 bases at J, with 6 bases between. This CDR3 has 12 amino acids. CDR1 is ENHRY and CDR2 is SYGVKD in the germline V gene. CDR3 sequence: CAISVGDYGYTF. The CDR3 region has the DNA TGTGCCATCAGTGTGGGGGACTATGGCTACACCTTC.

This chain uses TRBV6-5 with TRBJ1-6; 7 bases are shared with TRBD1. There are 15 residues in the CDR3. Looked up from germline, CDR1 is MNHEY and CDR2 is SVGAGI. V gave up 0 bases and J gave up 5 bases; unmatched junction bases: 1. CDR3 nucleotides: TGTGCCAGCAGTTACTCGGGACAGAATAATTCACCCCTCCACTTT. This encodes CASSYSGQNNSPLHF.

V is TRBV10-2 and J is TRBJ1-1; no clear D gene. The CDR3 extends over 14 amino acids. Germline V gives CDR1 WSHSY, CDR2 SAAADI. V lost 4 bases and J 0 bases, leaving 9 bases between the germline ends. The CDR3 reads CASSVAGVNTEAFF. CDR3 in DNA: TGCGCCAGCAGTGTCGCAGGCGTGAACACTGAAGCTTTCTTT.

The V and J genes are TRBV5-5 and TRBJ2-2; the D is unclear. The CDR3 loop spans 12 amino acids. V was trimmed by 4 bases and J by 2 bases, leaving 3 bases between them. From germline, CDR1 is SGHKS and CDR2 YYEKEE (reference sequence). CDR3 region: CASSRNTGELFF. The CDR3 coding sequence is TGTGCCAGCAGCCGTAACACCGGGGAGCTGTTTTTT.

This clone has just one count. The chain employs TRBV20-1 and TRBJ1-2; D gene ambiguous. The CDR3 totals 11 residues. Per germline, CDR1 DFQATT and CDR2 SNEGSKA (reference sequence). The ends were cut back, 6 bases at V and 5 bases at J, with 10 bases in the middle. CDR3 region: CSADGAYGYTF. Here the CDR3 DNA reads TGCAGTGCGGACGGCGCTTATGGCTACACCTTC.

The gene calls are TRBV10-3 and TRBJ2-3; TRBD2 matches 8 bases. With V trimmed by 6 bases and J by 2 bases, 4 bases remained unmatched. The CDR3 runs to 14 residues. Germline CDR1 is ENHRY and CDR2 is SYGVKD. The CDR3 bases are TGTGCCATCAGGAGCGGGAGTGCCACAGATACGCAGTATTTT. Translating it yields CAIRSGSATDTQYF.